Listed below are T cell receptor beta chains from one sample, sequenced in a study of blood T cell repertoires in COVID-19. Profiled with immunoSEQ multiplex PCR; TCRdb holds only in-frame clones, not every one. The sample gives around 170,000 clones, roughly 88% of which show up once; more than 7.5% is in the top ten. The material sequenced was PBMCs or T cells enriched from blood (not recorded which). Every receptor here comes from a woman in her thirties who had recovered from COVID-19. CDR3s include the opening cysteine and the closing phenylalanine or tryptophan. The order of the fields is J gene, V gene, CDR3 length, D gene, clone size, CDR3 DNA, CDR3 protein. D genes are given only for firm matches. Clone size is given for some rows only: seen once, a few or many times, or a class if the clone is expanded.

TRBJ1-1 | TRBV28 | 12 | . | . | TGTGCCAGCATCCGGAGCTATACTGAAGCTTTCTTT | CASIRSYTEAFF
TRBJ1-1 | TRBV20-1 | 11 | . | . | TGCAGTGCTCCATGGGGGGGTGAAGCTTTCTTT | CSAPWGGEAFF
TRBJ1-4 | TRBV7-2 | 15 | . | . | TGTGCCAGCAGCGATGGGACTGGGACTAATGAAAAACTGTTTTTT | CASSDGTGTNEKLFF
TRBJ1-4 | TRBV28 | 13 | . | . | TGTGCCAGCGGCGGCACGATAAATGAAAAACTGTTTTTT | CASGGTINEKLFF
TRBJ1-3 | TRBV27 | 16 | . | . | TGTGCCAGCAGTTTTGAGGGCCCTAACTCTGGAAACACCATATATTTT | CASSFEGPNSGNTIYF
TRBJ1-2 | TRBV14 | 13 | . | . | TGTGCCAGCAGCCAAGAATCTCTCTATGGCTACACCTTC | CASSQESLYGYTF
TRBJ1-4 | TRBV28 | 11 | . | . | TGTGCCAGCAGCTATGGTGAAAAACTGTTTTTT | CASSYGEKLFF
TRBJ2-1 | TRBV5-4 | 16 | TRBD1 | few | TGTGCCAGCAGTCGAGACAGGGGGCGCCCCTACAATGAGCAGTTCTTC | CASSRDRGRPYNEQFF
TRBJ2-1 | TRBV24-1 | 12 | . | . | TGTGCCACCAGTGATTTACGCGGCAGATGGGTCTTC | CATSDLRGRWVF
TRBJ2-1 | TRBV12-5 | 17 | TRBD2 | . | TGTGCTAGTGGTTTGTCCCGGACTAGCGGAGATTACAATGAGCAGTTCTTC | CASGLSRTSGDYNEQFF
TRBJ1-1 | TRBV28 | 12 | . | once | TGTGCCACAGGGTGGTGGAACACTGAAGCTTTCTTT | CATGWWNTEAFF
TRBJ2-1 | TRBV3-1/TRBV3-2 | 14 | TRBD1 | . | TGTGCCAGCAGCCGGGACAGGAATTGGAATGAGCAGTTCTTC | CASSRDRNWNEQFF
TRBJ2-7 | TRBV5-1 | 13 | . | . | TGCGCCAGCCGAATTTCGAGCTCCTACGAGCAGTACTTC | CASRISSSYEQYF
TRBJ2-7 | TRBV30 | 14 | . | few | TGTGCCTGGAGTGTAAAGACTCTATCCTACGAGCAGTACTTC | CAWSVKTLSYEQYF
TRBJ2-2 | TRBV27 | 17 | TRBD2 | . | TGTGCCAGCAGTCTAGCGGGAGACTACGTAGGGACCGGGGAGCTGTTTTTT | CASSLAGDYVGTGELFF
TRBJ2-1 | TRBV7-2 | 12 | . | . | TGTGCCAGCAGCCCCCTAGACTATGAGCAGTTCTTC | CASSPLDYEQFF
TRBJ1-2 | TRBV11-1 | 12 | TRBD1 | once | TGTGCCAGCCGGACAGGGGAGCATGGCTACACCTTC | CASRTGEHGYTF
TRBJ2-3 | TRBV5-1 | 15 | . | once | TGCGCCAGCAGCTTGGTAGGAGGAGTGGCAGATACGCAGTATTTT | CASSLVGGVADTQYF
TRBJ2-1 | TRBV7-3 | 18 | TRBD2 | . | TGTGCCAGCAGCTTAAGGTCCCGGACTAGCGGGAGGTATAATGAGCAGTTCTTC | CASSLRSRTSGRYNEQFF
TRBJ1-5 | TRBV19 | 14 | TRBD1 | . | TGTGCCAGTAATTTACAGGGGAGCAATCAGCCCCAGCATTTT | CASNLQGSNQPQHF
TRBJ1-6 | TRBV7-9 | 15 | . | . | TGTGCCAGCAGGCTACCGGCGGATCGGAATTCACCCCTCCACTTT | CASRLPADRNSPLHF